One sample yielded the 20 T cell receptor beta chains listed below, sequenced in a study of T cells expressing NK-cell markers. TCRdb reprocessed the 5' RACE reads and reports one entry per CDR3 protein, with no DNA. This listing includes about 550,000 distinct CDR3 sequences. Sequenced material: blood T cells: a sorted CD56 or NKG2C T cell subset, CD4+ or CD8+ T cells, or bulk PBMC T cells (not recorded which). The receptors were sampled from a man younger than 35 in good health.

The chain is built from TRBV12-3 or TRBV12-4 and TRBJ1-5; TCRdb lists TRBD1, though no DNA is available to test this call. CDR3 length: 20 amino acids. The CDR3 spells CASSWGPGQGYQYGNQPQHF.

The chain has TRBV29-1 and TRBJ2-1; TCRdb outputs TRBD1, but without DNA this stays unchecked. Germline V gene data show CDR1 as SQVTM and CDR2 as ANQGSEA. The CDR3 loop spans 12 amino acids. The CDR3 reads CSVEDRRDEQFF.

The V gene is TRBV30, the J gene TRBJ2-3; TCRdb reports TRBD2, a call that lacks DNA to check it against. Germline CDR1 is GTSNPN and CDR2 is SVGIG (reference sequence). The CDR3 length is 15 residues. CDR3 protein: CAWSPPGGRTDTQYF.

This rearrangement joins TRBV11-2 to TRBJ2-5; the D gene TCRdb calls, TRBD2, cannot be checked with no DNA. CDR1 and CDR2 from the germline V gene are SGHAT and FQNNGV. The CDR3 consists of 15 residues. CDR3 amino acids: CASSLQGGKRETQYF.

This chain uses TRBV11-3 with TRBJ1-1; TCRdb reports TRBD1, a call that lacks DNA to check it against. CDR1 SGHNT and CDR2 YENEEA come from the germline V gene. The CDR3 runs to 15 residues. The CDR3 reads CASSPRAIANTEAFF. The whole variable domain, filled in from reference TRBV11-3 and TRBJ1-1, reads EAGVVQSPRYKIIEKKQPVAFWCNPISGHNTLYWYLQNLGQGPELLIRYENEEAVDDSQLPKDRFSAERLKGVDSTLKIQPAELGDSAVYLCASSPRAIANTEAFFGQGTRLTVV.

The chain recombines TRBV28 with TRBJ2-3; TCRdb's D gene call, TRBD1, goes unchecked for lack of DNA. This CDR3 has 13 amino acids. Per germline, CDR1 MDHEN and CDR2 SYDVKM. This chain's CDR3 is CASSHGTHDTQYF.

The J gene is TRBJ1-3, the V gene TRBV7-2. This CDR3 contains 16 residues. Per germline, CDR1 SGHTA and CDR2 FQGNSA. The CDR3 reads CASSLDVTLSGNTIYF. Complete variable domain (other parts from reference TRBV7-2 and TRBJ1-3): GAGVSQSPSNKVTEKGKDVELRCDPISGHTALYWYRQSLGQGLEFLIYFQGNSAPDKSGLPSDRFSAERTGGSVSTLTIQRTQQEDSAVYLCASSLDVTLSGNTIYFGEGSWLTVV.

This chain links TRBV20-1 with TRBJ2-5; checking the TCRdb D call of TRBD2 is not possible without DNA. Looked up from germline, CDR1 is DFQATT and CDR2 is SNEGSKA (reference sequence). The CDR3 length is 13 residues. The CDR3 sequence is CSASPTSGRIGYF.

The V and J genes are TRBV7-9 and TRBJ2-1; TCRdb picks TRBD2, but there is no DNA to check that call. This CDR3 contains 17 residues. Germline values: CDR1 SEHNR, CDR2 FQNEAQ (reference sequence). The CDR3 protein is CASSPPVGTRKDNEQFF.

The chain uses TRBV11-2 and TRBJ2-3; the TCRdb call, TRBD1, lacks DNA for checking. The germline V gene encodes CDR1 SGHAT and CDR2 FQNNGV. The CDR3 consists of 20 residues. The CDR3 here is CASSPRHRRSGAPSTDTQYF.

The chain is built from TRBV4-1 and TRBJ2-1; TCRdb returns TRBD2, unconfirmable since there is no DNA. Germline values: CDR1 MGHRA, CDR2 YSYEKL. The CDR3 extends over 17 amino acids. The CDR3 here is CASSQELERETHNEQFF.

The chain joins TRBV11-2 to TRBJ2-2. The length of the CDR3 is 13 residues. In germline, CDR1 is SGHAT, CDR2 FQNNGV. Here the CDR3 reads CASSLWDRGELFF.

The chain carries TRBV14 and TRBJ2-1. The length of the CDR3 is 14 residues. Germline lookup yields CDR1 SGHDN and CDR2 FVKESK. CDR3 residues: CASSQDQIWDEQFF.

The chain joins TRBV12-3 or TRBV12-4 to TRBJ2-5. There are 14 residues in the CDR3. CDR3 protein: CASSPIRELETQYF.

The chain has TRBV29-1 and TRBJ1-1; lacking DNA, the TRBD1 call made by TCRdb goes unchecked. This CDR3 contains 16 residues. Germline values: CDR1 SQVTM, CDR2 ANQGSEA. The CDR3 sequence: CSVDHPQGSLGTEAFF.

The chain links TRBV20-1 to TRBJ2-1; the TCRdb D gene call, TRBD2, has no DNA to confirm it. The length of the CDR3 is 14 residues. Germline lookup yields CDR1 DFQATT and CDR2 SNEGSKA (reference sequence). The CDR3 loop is CSAGGRSGRGEQFF.

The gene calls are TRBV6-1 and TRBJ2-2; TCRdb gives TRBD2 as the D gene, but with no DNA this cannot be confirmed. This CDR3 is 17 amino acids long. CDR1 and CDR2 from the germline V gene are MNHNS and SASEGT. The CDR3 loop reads CASRPGTSGFSTGELFF.

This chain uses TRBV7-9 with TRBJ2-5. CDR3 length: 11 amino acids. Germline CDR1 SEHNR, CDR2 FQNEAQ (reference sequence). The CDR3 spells CASSYQETQYF.

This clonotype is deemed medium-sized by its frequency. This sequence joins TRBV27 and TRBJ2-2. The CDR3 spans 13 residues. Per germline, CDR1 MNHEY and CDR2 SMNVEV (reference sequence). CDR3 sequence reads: CASSLGMQGELFF.

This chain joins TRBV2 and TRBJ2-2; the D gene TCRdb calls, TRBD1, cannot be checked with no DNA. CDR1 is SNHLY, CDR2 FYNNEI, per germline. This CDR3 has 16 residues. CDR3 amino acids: CASSVQGARNTGELFF.